What follows describes a single T cell receptor beta chain. This record belongs to a study of blood T cell repertoires in COVID-19. Sequenced by immunoSEQ multiplex PCR; TCRdb stores in-frame clones only, minus some. The data hold 220,000 or so clones, with approximately 85% observed a single time. The sample consisted of peripheral blood. This receptor was identified in a woman of 80 years or more with COVID-19, enrolled during active disease.

CDR3 sequence (DNA): TGTGCCTGGGGACCACCGTTGAGCTCCTACGAGCAGTACTTC. It is translated as CAWGPPLSSYEQYF. The gene calls are TRBV30 and TRBJ2-7; D is undetermined. Germline loops: CDR1 GTSNPN, CDR2 SVGIG (reference sequence). The CDR3 length is 14 residues. V gave up 5 bases and J gave up 0 bases, with 14 bases separating them.